The clone carrying this TCR beta chain has only a few counts. Its target is unknown. The sample is drawn from a study of T-cell memory formation after mild COVID-19. Study background: TCR clusters mostly belonged to single donors. Findings and caveats of the study: That cross-reactive memory joined was suggested by some responding clones appearing in pre-infection memory. The SARS-CoV-2 specificity of second-wave clones reaching peak at day 37 remained unverified. Shrinking CD4+ clones were chiefly CM and EM; CD8+ ones were chiefly EMRA.

Trimming cost V 3 bases and J 5 bases, with 13 bases left between them. The length of the CDR3 is 14 residues. Germline V gene sequence: CDR1 SGHTA, CDR2 FQGNSA. TCRdb ran MiXCR on the 5' RACE reads and lists one entry per CDR3 protein. Here the sample spans 250,000 or so distinct CDR3 sequences, roughly 18% being singletons. The chain couples TRBV7-2 to TRBJ2-5, with D perhaps matching TRBD2 (7 bases). The source material was PBMCs or a T cell subset sorted from them (not recorded which). This TCR was recovered from a man aged 18 to 30 who had mild COVID-19 (a few samples of this study predate the infection). Cell type and time point are not known. CDR3 sequence: CASSFTGGGETQYF. The CDR3 DNA follows: TGTGCCAGCAGCTTTACGGGGGGCGGGGAGACCCAGTACTTC.